This T cell receptor beta chain is drawn from a study of PD-1 blockade in classical Hodgkin lymphoma. Findings and limits, study-wide: There was a significant rise in CD4+ TCR diversity by C4D1, with no such rise for CD8+.

Sequencing used immunoSEQ multiplex PCR; TCRdb keeps in-frame clones, though not all of them. The sample includes fewer than 65,000 clones, 90% seen only once; the top ten take approximately 9.9%. All patients experienced relapse after autologous stem cell transplantation, and brentuximab vedotin exposure was variable. The patients, who had relapsed/refractory classical Hodgkin lymphoma, achieved best responses of complete response, partial response or progressive disease. As for this clone: Its antigen remains unidentified.

The CDR3 is 18 residues long. J lost 5 bases, V lost 4 bases, and 14 bases had no gene match. Per germline, CDR1 SGHVS and CDR2 FNYEAQ. The chain is built from TRBV7-6 and TRBJ2-1; 10 positions agree with TRBD2. The receptor's source is a human donor with classical Hodgkin lymphoma. This material consisted of peripheral blood mononuclear cells (PBMCs), taken at baseline. CDR3 loop: CASSSGRALAGIDNEQFF. The DNA for the CDR3 is TGTGCCAGCAGCTCCGGTAGGGCACTAGCGGGAATCGACAATGAGCAGTTCTTC.